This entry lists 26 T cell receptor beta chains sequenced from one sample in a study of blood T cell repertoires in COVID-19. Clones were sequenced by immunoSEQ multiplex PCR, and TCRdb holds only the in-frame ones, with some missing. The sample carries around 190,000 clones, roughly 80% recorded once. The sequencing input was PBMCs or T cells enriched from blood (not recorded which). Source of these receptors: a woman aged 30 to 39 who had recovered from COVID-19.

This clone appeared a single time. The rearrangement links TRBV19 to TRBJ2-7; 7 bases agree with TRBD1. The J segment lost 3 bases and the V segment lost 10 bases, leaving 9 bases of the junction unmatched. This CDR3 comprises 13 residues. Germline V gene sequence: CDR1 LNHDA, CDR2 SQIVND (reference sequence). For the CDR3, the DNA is TGTGCCACCAGATCAGGGGGTCGCTACGAGCAGTACTTC. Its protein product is CATRSGGRYEQYF. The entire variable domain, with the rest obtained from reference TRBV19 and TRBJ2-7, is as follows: DGGITQSPKYLFRKEGQNVTLSCEQNLNHDAMYWYRQDPGQGLRLIYYSQIVNDFQKGDIAEGYSVSREKKESFPLTVTSAQKNPTAFYLCATRSGGRYEQYFGPGTRLTVT.

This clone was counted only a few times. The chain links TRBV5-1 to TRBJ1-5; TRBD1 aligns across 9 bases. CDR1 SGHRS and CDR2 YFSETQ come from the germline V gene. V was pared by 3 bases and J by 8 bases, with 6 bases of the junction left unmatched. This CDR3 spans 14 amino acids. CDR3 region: CASSSTGGTEPQHF. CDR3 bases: TGCGCCAGCAGCTCCACAGGGGGCACGGAGCCCCAGCATTTT.

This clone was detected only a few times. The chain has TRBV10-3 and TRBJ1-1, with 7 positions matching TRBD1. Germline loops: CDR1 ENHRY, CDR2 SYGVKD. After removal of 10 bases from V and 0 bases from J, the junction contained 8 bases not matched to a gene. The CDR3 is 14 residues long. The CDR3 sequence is CATQGGRMNTEAFF. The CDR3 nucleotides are TGTGCCACCCAAGGGGGCAGAATGAACACTGAAGCTTTCTTT.

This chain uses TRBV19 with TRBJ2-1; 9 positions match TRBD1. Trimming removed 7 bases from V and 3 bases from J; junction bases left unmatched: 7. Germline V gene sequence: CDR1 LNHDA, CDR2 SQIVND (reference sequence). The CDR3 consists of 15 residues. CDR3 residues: CASIAGTGYYNEQFF. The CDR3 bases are TGTGCCAGTATCGCCGGGACAGGGTACTACAATGAGCAGTTCTTC.

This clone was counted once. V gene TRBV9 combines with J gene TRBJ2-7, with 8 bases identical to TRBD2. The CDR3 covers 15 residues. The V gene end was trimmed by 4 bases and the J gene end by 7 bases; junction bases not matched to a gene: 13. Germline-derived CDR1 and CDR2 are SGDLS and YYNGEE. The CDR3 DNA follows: TGTGCCAGCAGCCCTGCCGGGACTAGTCTGAAGGAGCAGTACTTC. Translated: CASSPAGTSLKEQYF.

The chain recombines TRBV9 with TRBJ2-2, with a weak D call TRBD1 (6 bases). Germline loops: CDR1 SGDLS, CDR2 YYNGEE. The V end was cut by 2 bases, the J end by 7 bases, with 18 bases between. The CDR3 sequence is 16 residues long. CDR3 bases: TGTGCCAGCAGCGTTTCCGGGACGCCAGGGGTCGGGGAGCTGTTTTTT. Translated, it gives CASSVSGTPGVGELFF.

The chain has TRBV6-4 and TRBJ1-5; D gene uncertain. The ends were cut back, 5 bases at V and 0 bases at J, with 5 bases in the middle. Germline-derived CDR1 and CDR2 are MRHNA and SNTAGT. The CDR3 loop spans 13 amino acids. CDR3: CASSRYSNQPQHF. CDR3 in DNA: TGTGCCAGCAGTCGGTATAGCAATCAGCCCCAGCATTTT.

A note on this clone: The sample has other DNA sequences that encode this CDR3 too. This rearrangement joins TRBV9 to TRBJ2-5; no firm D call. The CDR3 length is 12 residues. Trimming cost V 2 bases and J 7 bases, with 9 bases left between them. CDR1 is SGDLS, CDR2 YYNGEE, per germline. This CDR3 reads CASSVDLGTQYF. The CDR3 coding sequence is TGTGCCAGCAGCGTTGACTTAGGGACCCAGTACTTC.

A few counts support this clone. CDR3 DNA sequence: TGCGCCAGCAGCCTGGAGGGACAGAACTATCAGCCCCAGCATTTT. This encodes CASSLEGQNYQPQHF. The chain employs TRBV5-1 and TRBJ1-5; 7 bases line up with TRBD1. The ends lost 4 bases at V and 5 bases at J; junction bases unmatched: 9. The CDR3 contains 15 residues. Germline CDR1 reads SGHRS; CDR2 reads YFSETQ.

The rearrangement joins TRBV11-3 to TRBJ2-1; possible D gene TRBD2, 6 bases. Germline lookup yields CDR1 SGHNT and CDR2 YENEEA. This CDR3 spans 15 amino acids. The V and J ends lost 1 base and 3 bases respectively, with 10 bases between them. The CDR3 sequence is CASSLGRAVYNEQFF. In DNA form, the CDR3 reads TGTGCCAGCAGCTTAGGGAGGGCCGTCTACAATGAGCAGTTCTTC.

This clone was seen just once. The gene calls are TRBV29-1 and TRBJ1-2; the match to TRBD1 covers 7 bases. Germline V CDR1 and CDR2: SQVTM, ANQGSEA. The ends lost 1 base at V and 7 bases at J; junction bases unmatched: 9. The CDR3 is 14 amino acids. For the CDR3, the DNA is TGCAGCGTTGAAGGGGTGAGACAGGGTAGTGGCTACACCTTC. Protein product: CSVEGVRQGSGYTF.

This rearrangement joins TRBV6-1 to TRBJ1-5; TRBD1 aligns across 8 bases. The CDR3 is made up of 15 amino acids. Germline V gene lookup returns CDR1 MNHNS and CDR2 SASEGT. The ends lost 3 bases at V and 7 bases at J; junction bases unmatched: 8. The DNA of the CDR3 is TGTGCCAGCAGTGACGGACAGGGAGTTAGGCAGCCCCAGCATTTT. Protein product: CASSDGQGVRQPQHF.

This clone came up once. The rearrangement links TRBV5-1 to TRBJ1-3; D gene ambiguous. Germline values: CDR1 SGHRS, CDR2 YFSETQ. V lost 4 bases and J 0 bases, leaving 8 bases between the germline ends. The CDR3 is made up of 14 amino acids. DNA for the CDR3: TGCGCCAGCAGCCCTAGTTCCTCTGGAAACACCATATATTTT. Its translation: CASSPSSSGNTIYF.

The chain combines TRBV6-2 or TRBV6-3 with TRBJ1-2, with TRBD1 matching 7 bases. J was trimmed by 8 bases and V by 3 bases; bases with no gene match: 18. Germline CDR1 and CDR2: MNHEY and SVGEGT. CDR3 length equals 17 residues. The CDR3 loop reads CASSYALFGQALRGYTF. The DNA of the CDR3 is TGTGCCAGCAGTTATGCCCTTTTTGGACAGGCCCTTCGGGGCTACACCTTC.

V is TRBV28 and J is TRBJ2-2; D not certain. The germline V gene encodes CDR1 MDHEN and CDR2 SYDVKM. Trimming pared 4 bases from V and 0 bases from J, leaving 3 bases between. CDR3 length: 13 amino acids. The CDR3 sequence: CASSSANTGELFF. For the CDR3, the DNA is TGTGCCAGCAGTTCTGCGAACACCGGGGAGCTGTTTTTT.

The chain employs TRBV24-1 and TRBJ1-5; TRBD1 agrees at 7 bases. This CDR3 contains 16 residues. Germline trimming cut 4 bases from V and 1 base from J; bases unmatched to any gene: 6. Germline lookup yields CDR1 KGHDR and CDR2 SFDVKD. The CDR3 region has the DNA TGTGCCACCAGTGACCAAGGACAGGCCAGCAATCAGCCCCAGCATTTT. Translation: CATSDQGQASNQPQHF.

For the CDR3, the DNA is TGTGCCAGCAGTGAGTTCGGGGGGAGTGAAAAACTGTTTTTT. It is translated as CASSEFGGSEKLFF. This sequence joins TRBV2 and TRBJ1-4; TRBD1 is a possible D gene (5 bases). In germline, CDR1 is SNHLY, CDR2 FYNNEI. CDR3 length: 14 amino acids. V was pared by 3 bases and J by 7 bases, with 12 bases between.

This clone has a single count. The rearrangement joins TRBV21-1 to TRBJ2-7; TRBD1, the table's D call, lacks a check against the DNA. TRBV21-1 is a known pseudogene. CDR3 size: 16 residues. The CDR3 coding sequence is TGTGCCAGCAGCAAAGTTCCCCAGGATTACTCCTACGAGCAGTACGTC. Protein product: CASSKVPQDYSYEQYV.

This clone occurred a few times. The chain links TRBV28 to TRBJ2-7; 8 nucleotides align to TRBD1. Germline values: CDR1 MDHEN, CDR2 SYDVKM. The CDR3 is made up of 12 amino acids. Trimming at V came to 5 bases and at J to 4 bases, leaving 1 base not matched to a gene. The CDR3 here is CASSHRGYEQYV. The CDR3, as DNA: TGTGCCAGCAGTCACAGGGGGTACGAGCAGTACGTC.

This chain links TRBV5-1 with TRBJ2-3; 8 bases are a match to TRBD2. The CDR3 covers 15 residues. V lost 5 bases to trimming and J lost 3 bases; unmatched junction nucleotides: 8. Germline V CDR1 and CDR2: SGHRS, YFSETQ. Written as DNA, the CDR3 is TGCGCCAGCAGTTTTAGCGGGGATGTGACAGATACGCAGTATTTT. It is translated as CASSFSGDVTDTQYF.

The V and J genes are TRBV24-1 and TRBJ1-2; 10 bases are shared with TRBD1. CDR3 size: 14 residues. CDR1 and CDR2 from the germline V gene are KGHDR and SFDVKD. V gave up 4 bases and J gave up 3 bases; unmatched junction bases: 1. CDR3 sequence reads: CATSDGTGDYGYTF. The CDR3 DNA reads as TGTGCCACCAGTGACGGGACAGGGGACTATGGCTACACCTTC.

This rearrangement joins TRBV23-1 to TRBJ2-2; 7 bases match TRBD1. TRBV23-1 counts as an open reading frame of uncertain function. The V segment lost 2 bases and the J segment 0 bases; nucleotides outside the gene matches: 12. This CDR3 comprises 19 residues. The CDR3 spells CASSQIPTGTRPNTGELFF. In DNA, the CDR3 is TGCGCCAGCAGTCAAATCCCGACAGGGACCAGACCGAACACCGGGGAGCTGTTTTTT.

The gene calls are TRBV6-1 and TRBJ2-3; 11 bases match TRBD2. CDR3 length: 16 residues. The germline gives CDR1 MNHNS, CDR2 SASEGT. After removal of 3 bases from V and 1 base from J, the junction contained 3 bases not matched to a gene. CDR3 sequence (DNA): TGTGCCAGCAGTGACGTGGGACTAGCGGGCACAGATACGCAGTATTTT. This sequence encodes CASSDVGLAGTDTQYF.

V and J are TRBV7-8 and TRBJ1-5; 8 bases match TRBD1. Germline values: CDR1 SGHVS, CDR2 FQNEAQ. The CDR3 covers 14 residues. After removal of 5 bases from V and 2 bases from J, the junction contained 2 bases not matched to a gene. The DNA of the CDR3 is TGTGCCAGCAGCCCGACAGGGGGCAATCAGCCCCAGCATTTT. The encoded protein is CASSPTGGNQPQHF.

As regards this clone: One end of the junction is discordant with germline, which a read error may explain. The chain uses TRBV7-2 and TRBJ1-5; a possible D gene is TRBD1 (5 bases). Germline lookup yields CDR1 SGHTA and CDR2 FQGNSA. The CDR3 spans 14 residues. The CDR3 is CATSPGGSNQPQHF. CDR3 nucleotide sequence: TGTGCCACCAGCCCCGGGGGGAGCAATCAGCCCCAGCATTTT. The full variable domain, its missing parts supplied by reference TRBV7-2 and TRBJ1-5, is GAGVSQSPSNKVTEKGKDVELRCDPISGHTALYWYRQSLGQGLEFLIYFQGNSAPDKSGLPSDRFSAERTGGSVSTLTIQRTQQEDSAVYLCATSPGGSNQPQHFGDGTRLSIL.

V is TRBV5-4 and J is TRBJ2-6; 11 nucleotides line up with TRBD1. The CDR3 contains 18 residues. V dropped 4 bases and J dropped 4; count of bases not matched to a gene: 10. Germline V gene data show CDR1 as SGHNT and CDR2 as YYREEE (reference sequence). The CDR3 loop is CASSKPGTGGPGANVLTF. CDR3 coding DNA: TGTGCCAGCAGCAAGCCCGGGACAGGGGGACCCGGGGCCAACGTCCTGACTTTC.